This T cell receptor (beta chain) was recovered during a study of technical replicates of blood from a few donors. Between the trimmed V and J ends, which lost 0 bases and 0 bases, there was a span of 24 bases. Per germline, CDR1 LNHNV and CDR2 YYDKDF (reference sequence). CDR3 size: 21 residues. Only in-frame clones appear in the TCRdb table, and some are missing; sequencing was by immunoSEQ multiplex PCR. This table holds around 90,000 clones, 90% to 95% found once. The receptor comes from a human donor in good health. The rearrangement links TRBV15 to TRBJ1-3; D perhaps matches TRBD1 (5 bases). Sequencing was performed on T cells isolated from PBMCs. CDR3 nucleotides: TGTGCCACCAGCAGAGAACCTAAGACGGACATCCAGGACGGCTCTGGAAACACCATATATTTT. Translating it yields CATSREPKTDIQDGSGNTIYF.